This TCR beta chain is from a study of blood T cell repertoires in COVID-19. Looking at the study overall: Specimens from acute and convalescent COVID-19 originated in the United States, Italy and Spain. From T cells, B-cell-depleted T cells, or PBMCs came the material, which was cDNA or gDNA.

Methods used by the authors: It was from reference gene primer amplification that nucleated cell counts were estimated. Libraries were prepared by immunoSEQ multiplex PCR; TCRdb keeps only in-frame clonotypes and omits some of them. V and J calls and clone size follow that table, whereas D and trimming were derived from the DNA. Found here are about 200,000 clones, roughly 87% of them singletons; the top ten hold approximately 21%. CDR1 and CDR2 (germline): SGHDT, YYEEEE. CDR3 length: 15 residues. With 4 bases clipped from V and 4 bases from J, the junction kept 6 bases outside the gene matches. J is TRBJ1-5 and V is TRBV5-6, with 9 nucleotides matching TRBD1. This TCR was sampled from a man in his 60s with active or convalescent COVID-19. Sequenced input: peripheral blood. CDR3 sequence: CASSKDRGRNQPQHF. For the CDR3, the DNA is TGTGCCAGCAGCAAGGACAGGGGACGAAATCAGCCCCAGCATTTT. The complete variable domain, with remaining parts taken from reference TRBV5-6 and TRBJ1-5, reads DAGVTQSPTHLIKTRGQQVTLRCSPKSGHDTVSWYQQALGQGPQFIFQYYEEEERQRGNFPDRFSGHQFPNYSSELNVNALLLGDSALYLCASSKDRGRNQPQHFGDGTRLSIL.